The 12 T cell receptor beta chains in this list originate from one sample, sequenced in a study of human T cells and chemical hapten exposure. Regarding time point: patch test 1, 2 weeks after DPC sensitization. Regarding treatment: therapeutic diphenylcyclopropenone sensitization with weekly scalp DPC. Each CDR3 protein gets one entry after TCRdb re-called the RACE reads with MiXCR. The table lists about 360,000 distinct CDR3 sequences, around 4.8% of them singletons, with under 3% in the top ten. The sequenced sample was whole blood, obtained in connection with sensitization to the hapten diphenylcyclopropenone (DPC). The receptors derive from a woman aged 50 to 65 with alopecia areata. Some clones in this sample may be carry-over from other donors' samples.

This clonotype occurred a few times. The genes are TRBV9 and TRBJ2-2; D gene ambiguous. Trimming stripped 0 bases from V and 5 bases from J, with 8 bases between. Germline CDR1 SGDLS, CDR2 YYNGEE. The CDR3 runs to 14 residues. The CDR3 bases are TGTGCCAGCAGCGTAGGCATGGATACCGGGGAGCTGTTTTTT. It codes for CASSVGMDTGELFF.

This clonotype appeared many times. This chain links TRBV27 with TRBJ2-1; 14 bases fit TRBD2. V shed 4 bases and J 4 bases; nucleotides not matched to a gene: 6. CDR1 is MNHEY, CDR2 SMNVEV, per germline (reference sequence). CDR3 length: 17 amino acids. For the CDR3, the DNA is TGTGCCAGCAGTTCCCACGGACTAGCGGGGGGATACAATGAGCAGTTCTTC. Protein: CASSSHGLAGGYNEQFF.

This clonotype was counted at least ten times. Germline and junction disagree at one end, which may indicate a read error. The rearrangement joins TRBV7-2 to TRBJ2-4, with 9 bases matching TRBD1. Germline V gene sequence: CDR1 SGHTA, CDR2 FQGNSA. The CDR3 is 13 residues long. The CDR3 sequence: CASSPDRDRVWHF. CDR3 nucleotides: TGTGCCAGCAGCCCCGACCGGGACAGGGTTTGGCACTTC.

The table lists this clonotype with many counts. This chain links TRBV10-3 with TRBJ2-1, with 14 positions matching TRBD2. V was clipped by 4 bases and J by 7 bases; unmatched bases: 3. In germline, CDR1 is ENHRY, CDR2 SYGVKD. This CDR3 has 15 amino acids. Here the CDR3 DNA reads TGTGCCATCAGTGGACTAGCGGGAGGGCCGAATGAGCAGTTCTTC. This translates into CAISGLAGGPNEQFF.

The chain carries TRBV14 and TRBJ2-7; 11 nucleotides match TRBD1. V dropped 4 bases and J dropped 3; count of bases not matched to a gene: 5. Germline CDR1 and CDR2: SGHDN and FVKESK. The CDR3 contains 15 residues. CDR3 DNA: TGTGCCAGCAGCCGAGGGGACAGGGGGTACTACGAGCAGTACTTC. Its translation: CASSRGDRGYYEQYF.

This clonotype was seen ten or more times. The chain employs TRBV7-9 and TRBJ1-1; D gene unclear. The germline V gene encodes CDR1 SEHNR and CDR2 FQNEAQ (reference sequence). CDR3 length: 14 amino acids. The germline V and J ends were trimmed by 3 bases and 4 bases, with 12 bases remaining between them. The CDR3 coding sequence is TGTGCCAGCAGCTTTGTGGAAAGAAGCACTGAAGCTTTCTTT. This codes for CASSFVERSTEAFF.

This clonotype was detected only a few times. The rearrangement joins TRBV28 to TRBJ1-1, with 7 bases identical to TRBD1. Germline V lookup: CDR1 MDHEN, CDR2 SYDVKM. The CDR3 sequence is 14 residues long. J gave up 3 bases and V 7 bases, and 8 bases lay outside the gene matches. CDR3 sequence: CASKTGTADTEAFF. CDR3 in DNA: TGTGCCAGCAAAACCGGGACAGCCGACACTGAAGCTTTCTTT.

The table lists this clonotype with many counts. The gene calls are TRBV7-8 and TRBJ1-5; 7 nucleotides align to TRBD1. V dropped 5 bases and J dropped 3; count of bases not matched to a gene: 7. The CDR3 sequence is 15 residues long. Germline-derived CDR1 and CDR2 are SGHVS and FQNEAQ. This CDR3 reads CASSPQRGLNQPQHF. For the CDR3, the DNA is TGTGCCAGCAGCCCACAAAGGGGGCTCAATCAGCCCCAGCATTTT.

This clonotype was recorded a few times. The gene calls are TRBV29-1 and TRBJ2-7; perhaps TRBD1 as D (6 bases). The V gene's germline CDR1 is SQVTM and CDR2 ANQGSEA. This CDR3 has 14 residues. V lost 3 bases and J 1 base, leaving 13 bases between the germline ends. The CDR3: CSVDPGHPSYEQYF. The CDR3 coding sequence is TGCAGCGTTGACCCGGGACACCCATCCTACGAGCAGTACTTC.

The table lists this clonotype with a few counts. V and J are TRBV11-2 and TRBJ2-4, with D possibly being TRBD2 (5 bases). This CDR3 is 17 amino acids long. Germline V gene lookup returns CDR1 SGHAT and CDR2 FQNNGV. V lost 0 bases and J 0 bases, leaving 12 bases between the germline ends. This CDR3 reads CASSLDRGGVAKNIQYF. Here the CDR3 DNA reads TGTGCCAGCAGCTTAGATCGGGGTGGAGTAGCCAAAAACATTCAGTACTTC.

This clonotype was detected many times. The V gene is TRBV12-3 or TRBV12-4, the J gene TRBJ2-1; TRBD2 matches at 8 bases. The CDR3 sequence is 14 residues long. Trimming at V came to 6 bases and at J to 0 bases, leaving 1 base not matched to a gene. The CDR3 DNA reads TGTGCCAGCAGAACTAGCGGCTCCTACAATGAGCAGTTCTTC. As protein: CASRTSGSYNEQFF.

The chain recombines TRBV2 with TRBJ2-7; perhaps D is TRBD1 or TRBD2 (5 bases each). The germline CDR1 and CDR2 sequences are SNHLY and FYNNEI. The V end was cut by 6 bases, the J end by 12 bases, with 18 bases between. The CDR3 spans 12 residues. CDR3 DNA: TGTGCCAGCAGAATAGGGACCCCAGGGCCGTACTTC. Protein: CASRIGTPGPYF.